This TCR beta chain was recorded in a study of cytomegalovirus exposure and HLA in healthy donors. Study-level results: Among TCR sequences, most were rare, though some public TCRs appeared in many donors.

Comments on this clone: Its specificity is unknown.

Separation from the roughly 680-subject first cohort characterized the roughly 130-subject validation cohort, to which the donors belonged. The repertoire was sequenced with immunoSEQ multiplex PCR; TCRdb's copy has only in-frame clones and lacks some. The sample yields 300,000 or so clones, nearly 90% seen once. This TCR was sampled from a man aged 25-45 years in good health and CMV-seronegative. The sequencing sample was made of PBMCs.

CDR3 amino acids: CASSLEPGDYEQYF. Here the CDR3 DNA reads TGTGCCAGCAGCTTAGAGCCAGGGGACTACGAGCAGTACTTC. V usage is TRBV11-2 and J usage is TRBJ2-7; TRBD1 might be the D (6 bases). V was clipped by 0 bases and J by 3 bases, with 9 bases between them. Germline V gene data show CDR1 as SGHAT and CDR2 as FQNNGV. The CDR3 is 14 residues long.